This TCR beta chain is from a study of Ad26.COV2.S vaccination and SARS-CoV-2 variants. Study context: Ad26.COV2.S given intramuscularly, once or twice 56 days apart.

As for this clone: Its antigen is undetermined.

General study results and limits: Spike-specific CD8+ and CD4+ T cell responses reportedly showed substantial breadth after vaccination.

Treatment: roughly 19 received Ad26.COV2.S at low or high dose, single or two shots; 5 received placebo; per-sample allocation not given. The samples were gathered on day 63 after the first injection of vaccine or placebo. The data were produced by immunoSEQ multiplex PCR, yet TCRdb's version contains in-frame clones alone and is incomplete. The table lists under 550,000 clones, approximately 88% of them singletons, with 3.6% in the top ten. The source material was peripheral blood, sampled in a trial of Ad26.COV2.S vaccine versus placebo. This clonotype was obtained from a person between 18 and 59 years old who received the Ad26.COV2.S COVID-19 vaccine or a placebo.

The CDR3: CASTSQPQHF. In nucleotides, the CDR3 is TGTGCCAGCACCTCTCAGCCCCAGCATTTT. V is TRBV7-2 and J is TRBJ1-5; D not resolved. The CDR3 consists of 10 residues. Deletions cut 7 bases from V and 6 bases from J, with 4 bases between. The germline CDR1 and CDR2 sequences are SGHTA and FQGNSA.